This note documents a single T cell receptor (beta chain) sequence. Its antigen is currently unknown. Some clones are missing from TCRdb's copy, which holds only in-frame ones; the method was immunoSEQ multiplex PCR. The sample lists 270,000 or so clones, around 77% seen once, with roughly 5.7% in the top ten. The sample originates from a study of cytotoxic CD8 clonotypes in ibrutinib-treated CLL. General study results and limits: Progressing patients had sampling times that differed from those of sustained-remission patients. The study found clonality rose at ibrutinib response, then fell toward baseline at progression.

The germline CDR1 and CDR2 sequences are SGHRS and YFSETQ. V gave up 4 bases and J gave up 4 bases, with 18 bases separating them. This CDR3 spans 15 amino acids. The specimen comprised PBMCs, sampled at disease progression, from a patient treated with ibrutinib. This sequence was found in a human donor with chronic lymphocytic leukemia. The chain joins TRBV5-1 to TRBJ2-7; TRBD2 is a possible D gene (7 bases). The chain's CDR3 is CASSPGRGALYEQYF. The CDR3 DNA reads TGCGCCAGCAGCCCGGGCCGGGGGGCCCTTTACGAGCAGTACTTC.